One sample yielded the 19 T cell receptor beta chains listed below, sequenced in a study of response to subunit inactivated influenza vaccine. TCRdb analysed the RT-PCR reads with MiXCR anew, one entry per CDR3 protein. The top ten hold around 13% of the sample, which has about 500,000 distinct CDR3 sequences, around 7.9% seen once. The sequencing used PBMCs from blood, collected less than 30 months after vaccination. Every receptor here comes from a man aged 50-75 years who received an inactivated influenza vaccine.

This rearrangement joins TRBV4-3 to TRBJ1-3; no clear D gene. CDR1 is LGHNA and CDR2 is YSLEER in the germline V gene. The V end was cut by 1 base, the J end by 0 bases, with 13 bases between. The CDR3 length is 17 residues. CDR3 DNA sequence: TGCGCCAGCAGCCAAGGGGCGAAGTCCCTCTCTGGAAACACCATATATTTT. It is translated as CASSQGAKSLSGNTIYF.

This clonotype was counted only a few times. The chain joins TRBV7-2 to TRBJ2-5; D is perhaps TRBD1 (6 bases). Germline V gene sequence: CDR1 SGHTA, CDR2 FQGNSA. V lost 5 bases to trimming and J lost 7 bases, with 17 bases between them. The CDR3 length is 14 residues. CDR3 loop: CASSPLRGSATQYF. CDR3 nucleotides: TGTGCCAGCAGCCCCCTAAGGGGGTCCGCGACCCAGTACTTC.

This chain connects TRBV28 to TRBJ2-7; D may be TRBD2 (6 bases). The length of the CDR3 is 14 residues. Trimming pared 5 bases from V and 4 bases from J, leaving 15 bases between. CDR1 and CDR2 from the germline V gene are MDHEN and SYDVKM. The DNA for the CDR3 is TGTGCCAGCAGTCCCACTGGAGCGGGTTACGAGCAGTACTTC. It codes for CASSPTGAGYEQYF.

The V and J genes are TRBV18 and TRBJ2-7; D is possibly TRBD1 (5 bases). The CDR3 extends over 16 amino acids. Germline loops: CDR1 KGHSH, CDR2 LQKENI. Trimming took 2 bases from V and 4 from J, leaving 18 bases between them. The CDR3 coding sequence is TGTGCCAGCTCACCAAGGGGCCGCCCTTCTCCTTACGAGCAGTACTTC. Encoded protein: CASSPRGRPSPYEQYF.

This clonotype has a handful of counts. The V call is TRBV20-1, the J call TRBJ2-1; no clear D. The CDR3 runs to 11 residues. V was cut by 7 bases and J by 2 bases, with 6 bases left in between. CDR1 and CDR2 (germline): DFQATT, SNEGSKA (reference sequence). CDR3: CSGGTYNEQFF. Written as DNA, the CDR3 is TGCAGTGGAGGAACCTACAATGAGCAGTTCTTC.

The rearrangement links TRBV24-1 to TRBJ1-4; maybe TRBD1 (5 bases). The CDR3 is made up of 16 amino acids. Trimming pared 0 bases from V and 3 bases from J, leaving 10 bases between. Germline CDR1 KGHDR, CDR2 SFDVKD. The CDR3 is CATSDLSRDPNEKLFF. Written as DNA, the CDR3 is TGTGCCACCAGTGATTTGTCCCGGGACCCTAATGAAAAACTGTTTTTT.

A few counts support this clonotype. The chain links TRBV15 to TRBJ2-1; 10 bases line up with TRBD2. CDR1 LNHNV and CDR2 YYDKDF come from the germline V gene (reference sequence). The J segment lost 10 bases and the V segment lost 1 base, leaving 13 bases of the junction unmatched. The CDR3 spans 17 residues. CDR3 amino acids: CATSRGFAGTSASEQFF. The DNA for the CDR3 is TGTGCCACCAGCAGAGGTTTCGCCGGGACTAGCGCGAGCGAGCAGTTCTTC.

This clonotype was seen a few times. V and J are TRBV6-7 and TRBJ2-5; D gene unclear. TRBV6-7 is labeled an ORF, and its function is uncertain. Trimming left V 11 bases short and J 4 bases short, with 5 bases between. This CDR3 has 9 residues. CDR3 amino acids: CARGETQYF. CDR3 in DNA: TGTGCCCGAGGAGAGACCCAGTACTTC.

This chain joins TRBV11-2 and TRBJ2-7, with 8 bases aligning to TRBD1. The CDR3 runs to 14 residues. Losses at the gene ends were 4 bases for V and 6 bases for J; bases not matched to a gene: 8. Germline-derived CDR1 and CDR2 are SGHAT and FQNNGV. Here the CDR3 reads CASSSRTGFSEQYF. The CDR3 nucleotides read TGTGCCAGCAGCTCCCGGACAGGGTTTAGCGAGCAGTACTTC.

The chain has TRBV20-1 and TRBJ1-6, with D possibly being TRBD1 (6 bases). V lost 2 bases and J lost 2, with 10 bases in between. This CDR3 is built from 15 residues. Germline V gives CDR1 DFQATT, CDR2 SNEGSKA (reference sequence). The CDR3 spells CSARTQGAYNSPLHF. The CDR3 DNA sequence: TGCAGTGCTAGAACACAGGGAGCCTATAATTCACCCCTCCACTTT.

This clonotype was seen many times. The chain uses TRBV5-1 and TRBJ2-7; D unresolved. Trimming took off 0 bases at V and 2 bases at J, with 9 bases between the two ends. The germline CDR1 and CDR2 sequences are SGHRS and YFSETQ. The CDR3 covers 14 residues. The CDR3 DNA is TGCGCCAGCAGCTTGGTAGGAATCCCCTACGAGCAGTACTTC. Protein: CASSLVGIPYEQYF. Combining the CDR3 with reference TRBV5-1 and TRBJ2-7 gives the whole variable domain KAGVTQTPRYLIKTRGQQVTLSCSPISGHRSVSWYQQTPGQGLQFLFEYFSETQRNKGNFPGRFSGRQFSNSRSEMNVSTLELGDSALYLCASSLVGIPYEQYFGPGTRLTVT.

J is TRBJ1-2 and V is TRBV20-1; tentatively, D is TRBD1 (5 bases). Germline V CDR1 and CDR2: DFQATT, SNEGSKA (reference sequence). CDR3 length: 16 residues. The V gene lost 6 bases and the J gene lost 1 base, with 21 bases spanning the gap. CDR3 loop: CSARGVRGHINYGYTF. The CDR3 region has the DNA TGCAGTGCCCGTGGTGTGAGGGGCCATATTAACTATGGCTACACCTTC.

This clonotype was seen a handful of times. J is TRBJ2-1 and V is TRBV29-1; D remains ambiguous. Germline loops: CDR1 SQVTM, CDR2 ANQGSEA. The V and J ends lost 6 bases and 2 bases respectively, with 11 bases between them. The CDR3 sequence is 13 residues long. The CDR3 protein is CSVLRWPYNEQFF. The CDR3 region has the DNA TGCAGCGTCCTCAGGTGGCCCTACAATGAGCAGTTCTTC.

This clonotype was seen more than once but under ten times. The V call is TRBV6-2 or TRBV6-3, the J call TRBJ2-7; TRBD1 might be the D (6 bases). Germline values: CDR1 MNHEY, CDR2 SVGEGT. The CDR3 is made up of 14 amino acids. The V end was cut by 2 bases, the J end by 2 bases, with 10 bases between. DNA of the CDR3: TGTGCCAGCAGTTACCTTTCAGGGGCCTACGAGCAGTACTTC. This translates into CASSYLSGAYEQYF.

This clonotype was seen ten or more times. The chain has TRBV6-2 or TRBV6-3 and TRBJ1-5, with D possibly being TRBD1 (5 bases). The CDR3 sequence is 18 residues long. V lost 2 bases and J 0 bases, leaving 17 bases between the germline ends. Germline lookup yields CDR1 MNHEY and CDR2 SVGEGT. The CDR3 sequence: CASSYAGTPHLSNQPQHF. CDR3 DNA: TGTGCCAGCAGTTACGCCGGGACCCCTCACCTTAGCAATCAGCCCCAGCATTTT.

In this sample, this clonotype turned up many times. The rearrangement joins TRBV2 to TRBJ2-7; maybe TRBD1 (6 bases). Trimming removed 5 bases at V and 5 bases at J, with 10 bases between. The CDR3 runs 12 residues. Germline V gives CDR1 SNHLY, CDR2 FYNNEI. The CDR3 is CASSTGYHEQYF. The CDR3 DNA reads TGTGCCAGCAGTACAGGGTACCACGAGCAGTACTTC.

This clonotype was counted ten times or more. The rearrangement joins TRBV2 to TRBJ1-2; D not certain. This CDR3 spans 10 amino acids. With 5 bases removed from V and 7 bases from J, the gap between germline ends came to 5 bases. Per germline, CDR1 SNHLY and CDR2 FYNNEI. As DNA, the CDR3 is TGTGCCAGCAGTTCGGTTGGCTACACCTTC. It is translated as CASSSVGYTF.

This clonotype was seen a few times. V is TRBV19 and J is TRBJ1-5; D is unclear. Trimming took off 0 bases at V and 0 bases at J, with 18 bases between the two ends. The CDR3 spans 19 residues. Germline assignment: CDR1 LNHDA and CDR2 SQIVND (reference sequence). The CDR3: CASSIEPAKGAYSNQPQHF. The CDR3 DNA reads TGTGCCAGTAGTATAGAACCGGCTAAGGGCGCATATAGCAATCAGCCCCAGCATTTT.

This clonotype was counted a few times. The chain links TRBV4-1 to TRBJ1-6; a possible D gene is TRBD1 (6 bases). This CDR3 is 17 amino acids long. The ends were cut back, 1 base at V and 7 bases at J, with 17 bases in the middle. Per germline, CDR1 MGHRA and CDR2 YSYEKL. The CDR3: CASSQGPPGQFNSPLHF. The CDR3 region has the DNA TGCGCCAGCAGCCAAGGGCCCCCGGGACAATTCAATTCACCCCTCCACTTT.